This record looks at one TCR beta chain sequence and its context. Its specificity is unknown. This entry is derived from a study of CXCR3-negative and CXCR3-positive naive CD8 T cells. The CDR3 sequence is 16 residues long. Germline values: CDR1 ENHRY, CDR2 SYGVKD. Study outcomes and limitations: Naive cells with CXCR3 showed TRB CDR3s that were more hydrophobic than those in CXCR3-negative naive cells.

Libraries were UMI-labeled 5' RACE TRB cDNA. TCRdb re-called the 5' RACE reads; one entry per CDR3 protein, DNA not given. This sample's table reports approximately 59,000 distinct CDR3 sequences. The receptor was isolated from a human donor in good health. Some clones in this sample may be carry-over from other donors' samples. The V gene is TRBV10-3, the J gene TRBJ1-4; TCRdb designates TRBD1, a call that cannot be tested without DNA. Sample: naive CXCR3+ CD8+ T cells from blood. Indicated subset: CD45RO-CCR7+CD27+CD95- naive CD8+ T cells expressing CXCR3 (TNR3+). CDR3 residues: CAISDHQTGPNEKLFF.